This TCR beta chain was sequenced during a study of CD8 T cells in ankylosing spondylitis. Overall study findings and caveats: Seemingly characteristic of ankylosing spondylitis blood was a TCR beta motif consisting of eight highly homologous variants. Disease-linked clones bore a CD8+ phenotype, appearing relatively rarely in peripheral blood. Clones tied to disease were said to be significantly enriched in matched ankylosing spondylitis synovial fluid.

TCRdb itself ran the 5' RACE reads through MiXCR, one entry per CDR3 protein. The sample has about 540,000 distinct CDR3 sequences; 9.5% to 15% are singletons. As to this clonotype: The antigen remains unidentified.

Germline V gives CDR1 SGHAT, CDR2 FQDESV (reference sequence). The CDR3 runs to 19 residues. V lost 0 bases, J lost 0 bases, and 11 bases stayed unmatched. Sequencing was done on a sample of blood, either unsorted or a sorted T cell fraction (not recorded which). The chain recombines TRBV11-1 with TRBJ2-1; 7 bases fit TRBD2. The clonotype comes from a male donor with ankylosing spondylitis. In nucleotides, the CDR3 is TGTGCCAGCAGCTTAGCGAGGGCCTTAAGCGGGGCCTCCTACAATGAGCAGTTCTTC. It codes for CASSLARALSGASYNEQFF.